Given below is one T cell receptor (beta chain) in context. Antigen unknown. This specimen belongs to a study of cytomegalovirus exposure and HLA in healthy donors. PCR involved 60 Vbeta and 13 Jbeta primers. Generated by immunoSEQ multiplex PCR, the TCRdb table keeps only in-frame clones and is missing some. The data contain under 170,000 clones, approximately 85% of them singletons. The study, taken as a whole, reports: A later analysis reportedly found fewer N-insertions in an Asian-associated ancestry cluster than the roughly 670-donor mean.

From germline, CDR1 is MNHNS and CDR2 SASEGT. The CDR3 totals 15 residues. The ends were cut back, 0 bases at V and 10 bases at J, with 18 bases in the middle. The clonotype comes from a man aged 50-60 years in good health and CMV-seropositive. The specimen was PBMCs. V and J are TRBV6-1 and TRBJ2-5, with D tentatively TRBD2 (6 bases). DNA of the CDR3: TGTGCCAGCAGTGAAGCGCGAATAGCGGTAACTGTCCAGTACTTC. As protein: CASSEARIAVTVQYF.